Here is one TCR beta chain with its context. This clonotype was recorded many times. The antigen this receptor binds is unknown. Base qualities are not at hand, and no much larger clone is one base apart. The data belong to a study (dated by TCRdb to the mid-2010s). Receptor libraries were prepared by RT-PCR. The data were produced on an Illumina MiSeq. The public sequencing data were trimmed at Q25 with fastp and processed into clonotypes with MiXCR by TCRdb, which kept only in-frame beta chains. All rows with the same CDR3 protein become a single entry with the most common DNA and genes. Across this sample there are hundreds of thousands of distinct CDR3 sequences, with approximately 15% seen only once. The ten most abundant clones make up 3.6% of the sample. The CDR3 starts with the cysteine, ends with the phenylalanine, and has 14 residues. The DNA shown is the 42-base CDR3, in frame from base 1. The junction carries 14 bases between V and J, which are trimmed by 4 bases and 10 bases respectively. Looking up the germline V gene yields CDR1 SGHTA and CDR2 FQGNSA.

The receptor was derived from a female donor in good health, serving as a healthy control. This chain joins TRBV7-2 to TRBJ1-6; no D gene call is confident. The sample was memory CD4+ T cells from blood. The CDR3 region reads CASSSEVTDSPLHF. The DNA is TGTGCCAGCAGCTCGGAGGTTACCGACTCACCCCTCCACTTT.